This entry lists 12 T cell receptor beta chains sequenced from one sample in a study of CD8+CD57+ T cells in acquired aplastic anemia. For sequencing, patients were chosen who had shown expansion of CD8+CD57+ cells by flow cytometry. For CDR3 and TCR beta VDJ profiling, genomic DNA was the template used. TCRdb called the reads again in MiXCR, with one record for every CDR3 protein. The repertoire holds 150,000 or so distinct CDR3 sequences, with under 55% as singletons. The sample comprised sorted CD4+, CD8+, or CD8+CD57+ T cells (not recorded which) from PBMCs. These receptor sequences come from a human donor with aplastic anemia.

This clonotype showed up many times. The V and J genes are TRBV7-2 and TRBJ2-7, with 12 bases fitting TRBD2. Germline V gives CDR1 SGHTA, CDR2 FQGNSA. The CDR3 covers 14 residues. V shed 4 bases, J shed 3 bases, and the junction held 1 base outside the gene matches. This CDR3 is CASSSGLAGYEQYF. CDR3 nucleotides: TGTGCCAGCAGCTCGGGACTAGCGGGCTACGAGCAGTACTTC. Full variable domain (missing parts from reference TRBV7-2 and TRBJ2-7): GAGVSQSPSNKVTEKGKDVELRCDPISGHTALYWYRQSLGQGLEFLIYFQGNSAPDKSGLPSDRFSAERTGGSVSTLTIQRTQQEDSAVYLCASSSGLAGYEQYFGPGTRLTVT.

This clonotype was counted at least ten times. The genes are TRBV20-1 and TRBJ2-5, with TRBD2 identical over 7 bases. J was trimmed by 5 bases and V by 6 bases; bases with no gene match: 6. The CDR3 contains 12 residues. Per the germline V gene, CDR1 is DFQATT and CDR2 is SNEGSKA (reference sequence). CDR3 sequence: CSAPLGGETQYF. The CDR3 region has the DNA TGCAGTGCCCCCCTGGGGGGGGAGACCCAGTACTTC.

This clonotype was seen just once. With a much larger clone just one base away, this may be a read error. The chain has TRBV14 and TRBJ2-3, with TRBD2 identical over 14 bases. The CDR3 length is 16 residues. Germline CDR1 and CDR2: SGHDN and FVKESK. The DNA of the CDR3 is TGTGCCAGCAGCCGCACGGGACTAGCGGGAGCAGATACGCAGTGTTTT. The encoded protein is CASSRTGLAGADTQCF.

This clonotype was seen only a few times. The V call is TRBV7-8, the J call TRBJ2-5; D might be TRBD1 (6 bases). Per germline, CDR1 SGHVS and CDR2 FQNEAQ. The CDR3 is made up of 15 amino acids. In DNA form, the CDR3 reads TGTGCGAGTAAACTCTTAGGGGGATCCCAAGAGACCCAGTACTTC. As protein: CASKLLGGSQETQYF. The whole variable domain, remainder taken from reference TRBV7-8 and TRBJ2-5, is GAGVSQSPRYKVAKRGQDVALRCDPISGHVSLFWYQQALGQGPEFLTYFQNEAQLDKSGLPSDRFFAERPEGSVSTLKIQRTQQEDSAVYLCASKLLGGSQETQYFGPGTRLLVL.

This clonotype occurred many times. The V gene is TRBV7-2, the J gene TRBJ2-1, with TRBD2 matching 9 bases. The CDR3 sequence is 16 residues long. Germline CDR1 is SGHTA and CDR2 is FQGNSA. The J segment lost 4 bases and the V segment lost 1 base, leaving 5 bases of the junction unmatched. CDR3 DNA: TGTGCCAGCAGCTTAGAGGCTAGCGGGACTTACAATGAGCAGTTCTTC. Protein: CASSLEASGTYNEQFF.

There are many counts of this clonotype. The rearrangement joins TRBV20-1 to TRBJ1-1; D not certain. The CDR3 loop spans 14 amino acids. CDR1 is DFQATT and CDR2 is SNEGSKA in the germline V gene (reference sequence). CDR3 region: CSAPVPSLNTEAFF. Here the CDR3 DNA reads TGCAGCGCCCCCGTCCCCTCACTTAACACTGAAGCTTTCTTT.

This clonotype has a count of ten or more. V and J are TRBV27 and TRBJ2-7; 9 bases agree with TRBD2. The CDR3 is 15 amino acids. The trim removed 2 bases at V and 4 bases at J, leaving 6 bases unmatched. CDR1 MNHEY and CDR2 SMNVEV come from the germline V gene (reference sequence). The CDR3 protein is CASSLGGRAGYEQYF. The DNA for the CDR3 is TGTGCCAGCAGTTTAGGCGGGAGGGCCGGGTACGAGCAGTACTTC.

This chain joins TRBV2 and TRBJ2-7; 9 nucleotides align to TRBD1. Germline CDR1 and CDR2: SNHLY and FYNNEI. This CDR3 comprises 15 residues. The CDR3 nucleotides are TGTGCTAGAGGGCACAGGGGGCGACCGTCCTACGAGCAGTACTTC. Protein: CARGHRGRPSYEQYF.

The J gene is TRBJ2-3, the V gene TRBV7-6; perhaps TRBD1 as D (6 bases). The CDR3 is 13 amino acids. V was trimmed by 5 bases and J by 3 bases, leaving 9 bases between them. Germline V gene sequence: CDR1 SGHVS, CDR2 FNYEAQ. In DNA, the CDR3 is TGTGCCAGCAGCCCACAGGGAACAGATACGCAGTATTTT. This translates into CASSPQGTDTQYF.

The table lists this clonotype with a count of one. The CDR3 loop is CASSELRTATGELFF. CDR3 nucleotide sequence: TGTGCCAGCAGTGAATTAAGGACAGCGACCGGGGAGCTGTTTTTT. V usage is TRBV25-1 and J usage is TRBJ2-2, with D possibly being TRBD1 (6 bases). V lost 1 base and J 5 bases, leaving 11 bases between the germline ends. The CDR3 length is 15 residues. Germline-derived CDR1 and CDR2 are MGHDK and SYGVNS.

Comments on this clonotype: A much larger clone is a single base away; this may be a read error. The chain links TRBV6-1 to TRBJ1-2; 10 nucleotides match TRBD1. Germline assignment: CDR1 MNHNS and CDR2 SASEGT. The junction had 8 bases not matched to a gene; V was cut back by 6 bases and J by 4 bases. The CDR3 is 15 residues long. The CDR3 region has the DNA TGTGCCAGCAGCCTCGGAGGGACAGGGGCCTATGGCTACACCTTC. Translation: CASSLGGTGAYGYTF.

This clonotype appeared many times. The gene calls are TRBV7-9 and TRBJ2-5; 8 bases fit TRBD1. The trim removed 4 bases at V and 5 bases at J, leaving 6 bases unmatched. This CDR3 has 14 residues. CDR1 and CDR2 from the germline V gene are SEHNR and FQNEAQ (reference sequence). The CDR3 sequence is CASSWATGEETQYF. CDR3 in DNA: TGTGCCAGCAGCTGGGCGACAGGGGAGGAGACCCAGTACTTC.